This entry concerns a single T cell receptor (beta chain). Sequenced by immunoSEQ multiplex PCR; TCRdb stores in-frame clones only, minus some. The table shows approximately 100,000 clones, with under 96% occurring only once. These data come from a study of technical replicates of blood from several donors. Trimming stripped 4 bases from V and 0 bases from J, with 13 bases between. The CDR3 extends over 15 amino acids. CDR1 is SGHRS and CDR2 is YFSETQ in the germline V gene. V gene TRBV5-1 combines with J gene TRBJ1-1, with D maybe TRBD1 (5 bases). This clonotype was obtained from a human donor in good health. The source material was T cells isolated from PBMCs. The CDR3 bases are TGCGCCAGCAGCGGAAGGGGACTGGTGAACACTGAAGCTTTCTTT. Protein sequence: CASSGRGLVNTEAFF.